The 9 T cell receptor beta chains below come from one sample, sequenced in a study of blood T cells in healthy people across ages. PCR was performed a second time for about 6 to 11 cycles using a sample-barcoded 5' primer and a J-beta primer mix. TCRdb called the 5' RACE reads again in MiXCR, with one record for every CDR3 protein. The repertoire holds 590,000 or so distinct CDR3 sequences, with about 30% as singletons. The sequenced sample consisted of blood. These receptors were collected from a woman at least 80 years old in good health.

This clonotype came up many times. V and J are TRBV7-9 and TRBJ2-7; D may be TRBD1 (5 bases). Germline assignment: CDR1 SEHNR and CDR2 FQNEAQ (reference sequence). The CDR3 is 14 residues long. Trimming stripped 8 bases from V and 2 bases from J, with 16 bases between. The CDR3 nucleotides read TGTGCCAGCGGAATGGACACAAATCCCTACGAGCAGTACTTC. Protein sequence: CASGMDTNPYEQYF.

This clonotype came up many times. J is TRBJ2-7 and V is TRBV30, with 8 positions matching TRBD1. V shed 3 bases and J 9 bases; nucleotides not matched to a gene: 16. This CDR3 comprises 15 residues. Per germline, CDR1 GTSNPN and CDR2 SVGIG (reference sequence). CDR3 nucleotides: TGTGCCTGGAGGTTACAGGGGGTCCCACCTACGGGGCAGTACTTC. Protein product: CAWRLQGVPPTGQYF.

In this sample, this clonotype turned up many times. For the CDR3, the DNA is TGTGCCAGCAGCTTGCCAGGACGGGAGGGCTATGGCTACACCTTC. It codes for CASSLPGREGYGYTF. J is TRBJ1-2 and V is TRBV7-2; D remains ambiguous. Trimming left V 3 bases short and J 4 bases short, with 15 bases between. The CDR3 is made up of 15 amino acids. CDR1 and CDR2 from the germline V gene are SGHTA and FQGNSA. The whole variable domain, filled in from reference TRBV7-2 and TRBJ1-2, reads GAGVSQSPSNKVTEKGKDVELRCDPISGHTALYWYRQSLGQGLEFLIYFQGNSAPDKSGLPSDRFSAERTGGSVSTLTIQRTQQEDSAVYLCASSLPGREGYGYTFGSGTRLTVV.

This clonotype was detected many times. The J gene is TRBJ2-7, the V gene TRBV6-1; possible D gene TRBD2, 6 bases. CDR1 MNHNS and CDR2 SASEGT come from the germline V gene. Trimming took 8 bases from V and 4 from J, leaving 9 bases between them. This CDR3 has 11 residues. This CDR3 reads CASGGLYEQYF. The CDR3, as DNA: TGTGCCAGCGGGGGACTTTACGAGCAGTACTTC.

CDR3 loop: CAWSRTSGGGRETQYF. The CDR3 DNA sequence: TGTGCCTGGAGTAGAACTAGCGGGGGGGGCCGAGAGACCCAGTACTTC. The rearrangement joins TRBV30 to TRBJ2-5; the match to TRBD2 covers 13 bases. Germline V gene sequence: CDR1 GTSNPN, CDR2 SVGIG (reference sequence). V shed 2 bases and J 4 bases; nucleotides not matched to a gene: 7. The CDR3 spans 16 residues.

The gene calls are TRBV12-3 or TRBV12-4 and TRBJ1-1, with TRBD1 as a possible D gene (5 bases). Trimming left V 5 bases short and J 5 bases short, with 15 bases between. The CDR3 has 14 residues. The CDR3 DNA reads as TGTGCCAGCAGTCCACAACTGGGGGGAACTGAAGCTTTCTTT. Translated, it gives CASSPQLGGTEAFF.

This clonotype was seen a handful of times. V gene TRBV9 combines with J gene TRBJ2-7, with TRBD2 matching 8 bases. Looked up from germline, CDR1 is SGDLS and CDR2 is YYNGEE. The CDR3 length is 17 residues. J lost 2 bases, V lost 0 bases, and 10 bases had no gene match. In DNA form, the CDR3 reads TGTGCCAGCAGCGTAGGGATCGGGGGGGCTGGAACCTACGAGCAGTACTTC. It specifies CASSVGIGGAGTYEQYF.

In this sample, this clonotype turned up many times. This CDR3 reads CASSLESFVEQYF. CDR3 coding DNA: TGTGCCAGCAGCTTAGAGAGTTTTGTCGAGCAGTACTTC. The chain employs TRBV7-8 and TRBJ2-7; D is unclear. CDR1 is SGHVS, CDR2 FQNEAQ, per germline. V was shortened by 1 base and J by 6 bases, with 10 bases between the two germline ends. The CDR3 runs 13 residues.

DNA of the CDR3: TGTGCCAGCAGCTTAGGCCCGGCGGGCACCGGGGAGCTGTTTTTT. Its translation is CASSLGPAGTGELFF. The rearrangement uses TRBV7-3 and TRBJ2-2; D is perhaps TRBD2 (5 bases). In germline, CDR1 is SGHTA, CDR2 FQGTGA. Trimming left V 2 bases short and J 4 bases short, with 11 bases between. CDR3 size: 15 residues.